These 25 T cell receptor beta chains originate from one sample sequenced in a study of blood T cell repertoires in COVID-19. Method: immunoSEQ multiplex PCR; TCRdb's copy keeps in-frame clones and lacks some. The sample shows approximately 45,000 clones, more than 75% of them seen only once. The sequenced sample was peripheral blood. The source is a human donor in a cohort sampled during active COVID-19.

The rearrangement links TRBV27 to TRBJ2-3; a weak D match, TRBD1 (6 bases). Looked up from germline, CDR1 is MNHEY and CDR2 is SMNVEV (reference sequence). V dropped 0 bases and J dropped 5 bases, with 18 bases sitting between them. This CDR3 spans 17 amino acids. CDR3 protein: CASSLSGWESRGDTQYF. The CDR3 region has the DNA TGTGCCAGCAGTTTATCCGGGTGGGAAAGCAGGGGAGATACGCAGTATTTT.

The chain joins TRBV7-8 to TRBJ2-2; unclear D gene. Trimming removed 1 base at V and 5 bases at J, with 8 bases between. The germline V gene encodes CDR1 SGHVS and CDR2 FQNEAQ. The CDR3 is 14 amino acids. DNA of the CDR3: TGTGCCAGCAGCTTAGACTTCTCAACCGGGGAGCTGTTTTTT. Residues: CASSLDFSTGELFF.

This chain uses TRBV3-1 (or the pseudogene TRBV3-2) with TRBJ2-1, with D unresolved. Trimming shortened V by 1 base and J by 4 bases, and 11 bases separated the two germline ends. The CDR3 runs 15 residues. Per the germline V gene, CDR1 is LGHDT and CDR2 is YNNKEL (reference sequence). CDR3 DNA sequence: TGTGCCAGCAGCCAAGGGCGACAACTGTACAATGAGCAGTTCTTC. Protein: CASSQGRQLYNEQFF.

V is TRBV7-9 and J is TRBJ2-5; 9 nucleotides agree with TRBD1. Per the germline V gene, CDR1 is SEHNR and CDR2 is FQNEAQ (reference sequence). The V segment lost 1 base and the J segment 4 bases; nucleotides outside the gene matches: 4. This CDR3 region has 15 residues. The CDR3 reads CASSLGDRVPETQYF. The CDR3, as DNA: TGTGCCAGCAGCTTAGGGGACAGGGTCCCAGAGACCCAGTACTTC. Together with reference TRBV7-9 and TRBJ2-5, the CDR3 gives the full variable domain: DTGVSQNPRHKITKRGQNVTFRCDPISEHNRLYWYRQTLGQGPEFLTYFQNEAQLEKSRLLSDRFSAERPKGSFSTLEIQRTEQGDSAMYLCASSLGDRVPETQYFGPGTRLLVL.

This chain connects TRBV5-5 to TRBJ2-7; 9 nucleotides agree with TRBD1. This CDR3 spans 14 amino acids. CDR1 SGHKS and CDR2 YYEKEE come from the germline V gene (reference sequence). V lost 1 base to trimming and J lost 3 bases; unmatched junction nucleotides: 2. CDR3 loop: CASSLTGGDYEQYF. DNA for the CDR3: TGTGCCAGCAGCTTGACAGGGGGCGACTACGAGCAGTACTTC. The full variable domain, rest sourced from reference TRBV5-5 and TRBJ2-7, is DAGVTQSPTHLIKTRGQQVTLRCSPISGHKSVSWYQQVLGQGPQFIFQYYEKEERGRGNFPDRFSARQFPNYSSELNVNALLLGDSALYLCASSLTGGDYEQYFGPGTRLTVT.

CDR3 sequence: CASSTWTSGIYEQYF. The DNA for the CDR3 is TGTGCCAGCAGCACCTGGACTAGCGGGATCTACGAGCAGTACTTC. The genes are TRBV5-6 and TRBJ2-7, with 12 bases identical to TRBD2. CDR3 size: 15 residues. Germline trimming cut 4 bases from V and 3 bases from J; bases unmatched to any gene: 5. CDR1 is SGHDT, CDR2 YYEEEE, per germline.

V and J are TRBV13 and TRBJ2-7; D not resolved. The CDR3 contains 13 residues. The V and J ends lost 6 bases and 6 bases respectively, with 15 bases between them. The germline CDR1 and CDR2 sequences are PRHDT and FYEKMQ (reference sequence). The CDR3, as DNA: TGTGCCAGCAGAATCCTGGCGGCATCCGAGCAGTACTTC. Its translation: CASRILAASEQYF.

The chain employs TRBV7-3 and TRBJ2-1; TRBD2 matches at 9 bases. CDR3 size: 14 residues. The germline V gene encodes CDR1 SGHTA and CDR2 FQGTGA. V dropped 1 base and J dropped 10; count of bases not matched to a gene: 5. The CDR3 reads CASSLSGRGGEQFF. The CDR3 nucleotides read TGTGCCAGCAGCTTAAGCGGGAGGGGTGGGGAGCAGTTCTTC. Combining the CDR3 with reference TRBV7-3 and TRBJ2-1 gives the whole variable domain GAGVSQTPSNKVTEKGKYVELRCDPISGHTALYWYRQSLGQGPEFLIYFQGTGAADDSGLPNDRFFAVRPEGSVSTLKIQRTERGDSAVYLCASSLSGRGGEQFFGPGTRLTVL.

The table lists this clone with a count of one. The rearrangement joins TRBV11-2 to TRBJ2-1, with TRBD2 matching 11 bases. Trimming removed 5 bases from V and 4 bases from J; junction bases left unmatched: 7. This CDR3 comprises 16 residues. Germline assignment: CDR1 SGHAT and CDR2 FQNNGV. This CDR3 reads CASSLTSGSLYNEQFF. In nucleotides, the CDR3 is TGTGCCAGCAGCCTAACTAGCGGGAGCCTATACAATGAGCAGTTCTTC.

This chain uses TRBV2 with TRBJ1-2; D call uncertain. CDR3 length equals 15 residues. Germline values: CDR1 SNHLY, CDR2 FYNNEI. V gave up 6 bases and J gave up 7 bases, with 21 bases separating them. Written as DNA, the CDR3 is TGTGCCAGCAGACCTTTGAGGGCAGGTTCATCTGGCTACACCTTC. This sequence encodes CASRPLRAGSSGYTF.

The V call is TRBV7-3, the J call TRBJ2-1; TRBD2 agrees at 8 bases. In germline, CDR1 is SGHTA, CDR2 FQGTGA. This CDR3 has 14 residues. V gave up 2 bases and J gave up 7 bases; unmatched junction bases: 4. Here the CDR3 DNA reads TGTGCCAGCAGCTTATCATCTAGCGGGAATGAGCAGTTCTTC. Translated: CASSLSSSGNEQFF.

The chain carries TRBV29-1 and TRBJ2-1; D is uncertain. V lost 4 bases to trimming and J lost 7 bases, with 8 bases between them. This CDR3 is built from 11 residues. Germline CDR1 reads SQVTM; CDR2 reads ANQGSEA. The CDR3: CSVAVGNEQFF. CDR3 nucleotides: TGCAGCGTTGCTGTCGGGAATGAGCAGTTCTTC.

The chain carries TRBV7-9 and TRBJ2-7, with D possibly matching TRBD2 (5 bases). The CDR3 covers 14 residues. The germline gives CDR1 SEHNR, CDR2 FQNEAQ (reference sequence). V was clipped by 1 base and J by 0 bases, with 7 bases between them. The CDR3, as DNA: TGTGCCAGCAGCTTAGGACGGGACTCCTACGAGCAGTACTTC. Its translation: CASSLGRDSYEQYF.

This CDR3 is CASSSTGRDYGYTF. CDR3 bases: TGTGCCAGCAGCTCTACAGGGCGCGACTATGGCTACACCTTC. This rearrangement joins TRBV7-2 to TRBJ1-2, with D possibly matching TRBD1 (6 bases). V lost 4 bases and J 3 bases, leaving 12 bases between the germline ends. Germline-derived CDR1 and CDR2 are SGHTA and FQGNSA. The CDR3 covers 14 residues.

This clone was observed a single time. CDR3 nucleotide sequence: TGCGCCAGCAGCCCCTGGACAGGAGAGACTAACTATGGCTACACCTTC. Translating gives CASSPWTGETNYGYTF. The V gene is TRBV5-1, the J gene TRBJ1-2; TRBD1 matches 7 bases. Germline CDR1 and CDR2: SGHRS and YFSETQ. The CDR3 extends over 16 amino acids. The V and J ends lost 4 bases and 0 bases, in that order; junction bases with no gene match: 9.

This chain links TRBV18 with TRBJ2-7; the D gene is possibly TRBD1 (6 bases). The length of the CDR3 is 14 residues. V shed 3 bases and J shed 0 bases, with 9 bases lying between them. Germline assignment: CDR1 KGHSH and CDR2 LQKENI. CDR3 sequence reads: CASSPVGGSYEQYF. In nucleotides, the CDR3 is TGTGCCAGCTCACCGGTAGGGGGCTCCTACGAGCAGTACTTC.

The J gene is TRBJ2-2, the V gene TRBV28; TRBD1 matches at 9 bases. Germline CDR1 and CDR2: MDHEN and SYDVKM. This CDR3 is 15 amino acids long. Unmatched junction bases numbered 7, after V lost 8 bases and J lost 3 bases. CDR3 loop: CASQIRDRDTGELFF. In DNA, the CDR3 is TGTGCCAGCCAGATCCGGGACAGGGACACCGGGGAGCTGTTTTTT.

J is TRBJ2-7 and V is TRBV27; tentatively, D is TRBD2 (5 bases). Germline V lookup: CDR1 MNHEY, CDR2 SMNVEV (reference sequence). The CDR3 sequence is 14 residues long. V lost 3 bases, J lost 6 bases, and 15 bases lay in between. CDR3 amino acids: CASSFRLGGLEQYF. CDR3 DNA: TGTGCCAGCAGTTTTCGGCTAGGAGGTCTCGAGCAGTACTTC.

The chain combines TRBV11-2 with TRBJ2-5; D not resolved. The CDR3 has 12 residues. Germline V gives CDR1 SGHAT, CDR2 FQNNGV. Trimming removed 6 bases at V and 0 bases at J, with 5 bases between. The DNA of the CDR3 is TGTGCCAGCAGTGACAACCAAGAGACCCAGTACTTC. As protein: CASSDNQETQYF.

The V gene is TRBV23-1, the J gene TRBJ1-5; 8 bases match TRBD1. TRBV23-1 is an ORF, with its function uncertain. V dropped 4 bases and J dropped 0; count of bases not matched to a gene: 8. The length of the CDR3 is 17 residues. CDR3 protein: CASSRTGGGNSNQPQHF. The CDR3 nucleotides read TGCGCCAGCAGTCGCACAGGGGGGGGAAATAGCAATCAGCCCCAGCATTTT.

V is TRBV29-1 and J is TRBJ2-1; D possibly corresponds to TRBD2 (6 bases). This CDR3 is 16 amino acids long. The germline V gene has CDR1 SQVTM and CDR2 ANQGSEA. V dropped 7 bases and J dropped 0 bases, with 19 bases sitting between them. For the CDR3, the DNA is TGCAGCGCTCCCTTATGGGCCGGGAGCTCCTACAATGAGCAGTTCTTC. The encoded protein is CSAPLWAGSSYNEQFF.

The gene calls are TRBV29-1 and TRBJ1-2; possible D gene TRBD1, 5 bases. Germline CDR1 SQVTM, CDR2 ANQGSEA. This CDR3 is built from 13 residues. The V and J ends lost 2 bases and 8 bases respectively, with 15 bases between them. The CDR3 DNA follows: TGCAGCGTTGAACGGGACGGGGGGAGGGGCTACACCTTC. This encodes CSVERDGGRGYTF.

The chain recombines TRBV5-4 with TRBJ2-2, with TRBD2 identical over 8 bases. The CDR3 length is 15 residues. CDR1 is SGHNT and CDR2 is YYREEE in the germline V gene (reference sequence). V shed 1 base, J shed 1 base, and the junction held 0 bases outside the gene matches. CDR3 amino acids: CASSLTSGNTGELFF. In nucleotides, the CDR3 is TGTGCCAGCAGCTTGACTAGCGGGAACACCGGGGAGCTGTTTTTT.

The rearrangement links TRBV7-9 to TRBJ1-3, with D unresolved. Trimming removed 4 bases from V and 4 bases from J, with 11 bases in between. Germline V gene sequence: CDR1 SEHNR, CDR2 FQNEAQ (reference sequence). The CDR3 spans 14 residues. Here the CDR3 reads CASSSPGTGNTIYF. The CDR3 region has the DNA TGTGCCAGCAGCTCCCCGGGAACAGGAAACACCATATATTTT.

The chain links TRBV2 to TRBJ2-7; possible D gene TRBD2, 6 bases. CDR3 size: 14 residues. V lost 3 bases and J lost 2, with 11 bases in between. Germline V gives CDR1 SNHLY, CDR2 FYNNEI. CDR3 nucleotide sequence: TGTGCCAGCAGTGATGGAGGGCCCCCCTACGAGCAGTACTTC. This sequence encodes CASSDGGPPYEQYF.